This T cell receptor beta chain is from a study of T cell responses to AZD1222 COVID-19 vaccine. Overall study context: Doses given second, at about 4 or about 12 weeks, were pooled.

This CDR3 comprises 16 residues. The germline CDR1 and CDR2 sequences are LGHNA and YSLEER. J lost 6 bases, V lost 1 base, and 11 bases had no gene match. This clone was counted once. Its antigen is unidentified. Sequencing used immunoSEQ multiplex PCR; TCRdb keeps in-frame clones, though not all of them. This table has approximately 140,000 clones, 90% to 95% appearing once. General study results and limits: Spike-specific TCR breadth and depth rose after two AZD1222 doses. Mostly white British, mostly female donors; authors suggested clonal diversity may be underestimated. Scientists sampled the repertoires only once the peak T cell response had passed.

The sequenced sample was peripheral blood, obtained on day 0 of AZD1222 vaccination. The TCR sequence derives from an adult in good health. The J gene is TRBJ1-1, the V gene TRBV4-3; 7 bases agree with TRBD1. The CDR3 here is CASSQGTGAPFAEAFF. The CDR3 DNA reads as TGCGCCAGCAGCCAAGGTACAGGGGCCCCCTTTGCTGAAGCTTTCTTT.